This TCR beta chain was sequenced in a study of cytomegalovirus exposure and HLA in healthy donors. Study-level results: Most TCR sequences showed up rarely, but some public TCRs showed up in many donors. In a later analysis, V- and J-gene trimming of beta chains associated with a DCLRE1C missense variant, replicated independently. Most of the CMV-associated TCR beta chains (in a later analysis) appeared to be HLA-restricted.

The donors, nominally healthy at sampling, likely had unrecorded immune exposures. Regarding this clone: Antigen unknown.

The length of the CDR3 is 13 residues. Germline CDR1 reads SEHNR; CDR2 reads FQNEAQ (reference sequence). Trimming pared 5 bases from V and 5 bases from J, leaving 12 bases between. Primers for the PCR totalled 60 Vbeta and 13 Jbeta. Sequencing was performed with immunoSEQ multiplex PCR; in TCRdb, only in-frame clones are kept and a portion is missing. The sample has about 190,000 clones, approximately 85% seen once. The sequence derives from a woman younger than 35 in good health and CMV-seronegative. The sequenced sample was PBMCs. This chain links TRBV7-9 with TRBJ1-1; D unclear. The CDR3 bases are TGTGCCAGCAGCGACTCCCAAGGAACTGAAGCTTTCTTT. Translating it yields CASSDSQGTEAFF.